The entry that follows covers one T cell receptor beta chain sequence. The entry originates in a study of T cell changes during pregnancy in multiple sclerosis. V lost 5 bases and J lost 0; bases outside the gene matches: 6. The CDR3 consists of 15 residues. Germline V gives CDR1 KGHSH, CDR2 LQKENI. The table came from immunoSEQ multiplex PCR; TCRdb's copy has only in-frame clones and leaves some out. The repertoire includes roughly 60,000 clones, around nine tenths of them detected once, and around 0.9% sits in the top ten. The source material was peripheral blood, sampled before pregnancy. The chain employs TRBV18 and TRBJ1-1; 7 nucleotides agree with TRBD1. The TCR originated in a female donor with multiple sclerosis, enrolled in a pregnancy study. CDR3 region: CASSDQGQLNTEAFF. The CDR3 DNA sequence: TGTGCCAGCTCAGATCAGGGACAGTTGAACACTGAAGCTTTCTTT.